The following is a TCR beta chain sequence with its context. This entry comes from a study of blood T cell repertoires in COVID-19. On the study more broadly: COVID-19 samples, acute and convalescent, were from the United States, Italy and Spain. In each case, the material was cDNA or gDNA derived from T cells, B-cell-depleted T cells, or PBMCs.

Original analysis: Amplification of reference gene primers was used by the study to estimate nucleated cell counts. Here immunoSEQ multiplex PCR was the method, and the copy in TCRdb shows in-frame clones only, minus some. V, J and clone size were drawn from that table, and D and trimming were deduced from the DNA. The table shows about 140,000 clones, with 60% to 85% occurring only once. Germline V gene lookup returns CDR1 GTSNPN and CDR2 SVGIG (reference sequence). There are 13 residues in the CDR3. The junction had 6 bases not matched to a gene; V was cut back by 4 bases and J by 5 bases. The specimen was peripheral blood. This clonotype was obtained from a man between 45 and 60 years old with acute or convalescent COVID-19. This chain links TRBV30 with TRBJ2-3, with 7 bases lining up with TRBD2. The CDR3 DNA sequence: TGTGCCTGGACTAGCGGACTGGGAGATACGCAGTATTTT. Translating it yields CAWTSGLGDTQYF.